The 30 T cell receptor beta chains presented below share a single source sample, sequenced in a study of control samples from healthy donors and cancer patients. Sequenced by immunoSEQ multiplex PCR; TCRdb stores in-frame clones only, minus some. The data contain around 140,000 clones, roughly 93% of them singletons. Sequencing input: blood. These TCRs come from a man between 18 and 29 years old in good health.

The V call is TRBV9, the J call TRBJ2-7; D gene uncertain. The length of the CDR3 is 14 residues. V lost 0 bases, J lost 0 bases, and 7 bases lay in between. The germline V gene has CDR1 SGDLS and CDR2 YYNGEE. In DNA form, the CDR3 reads TGTGCCAGCAGCGTAGCCGGGCGCTCCTACGAGCAGTACTTC. Protein: CASSVAGRSYEQYF.

This clone has a single count. J is TRBJ2-3 and V is TRBV25-1; D is uncertain. The CDR3 extends over 12 amino acids. Germline CDR1 MGHDK, CDR2 SYGVNS. Trimming removed 4 bases from V and 11 bases from J, with 13 bases in between. The CDR3 spells CASSASLVRQYF. DNA for the CDR3: TGTGCCAGCAGTGCTTCCCTGGTAAGGCAGTATTTT.

CDR3 bases: TGTGCCAGCAGTTTAGCCAGAGACAATGAGCAGTTCTTC. Residues: CASSLARDNEQFF. The genes are TRBV27 and TRBJ2-1, with D unclear. Trimming cost V 2 bases and J 5 bases, with 7 bases left between them. Germline V CDR1 and CDR2: MNHEY, SMNVEV (reference sequence). The CDR3 runs 13 residues.

The J gene is TRBJ2-7, the V gene TRBV12-3 or TRBV12-4; 7 bases are a match to TRBD1. CDR3 size: 13 residues. The V gene end was trimmed by 7 bases and the J gene end by 6 bases; junction bases not matched to a gene: 9. The CDR3 reads CASTKDRITEQYF. CDR3 in DNA: TGTGCCAGCACCAAGGACAGGATCACCGAGCAGTACTTC.

The chain has TRBV6-2 or TRBV6-3 and TRBJ2-7, with TRBD1 matching 8 bases. Germline CDR1 is MNHEY and CDR2 is SVGEGT. V lost 4 bases and J lost 3; bases outside the gene matches: 14. The CDR3 is 17 amino acids. The CDR3 sequence: CASSSRRQGAVIYEQYF. The CDR3 nucleotides read TGTGCCAGCAGTTCCCGTCGGCAGGGGGCAGTTATCTACGAGCAGTACTTC.

The V call is TRBV19, the J call TRBJ1-1, with D perhaps matching TRBD1 (5 bases). Trimming shortened V by 2 bases and J by 2 bases, and 12 bases separated the two germline ends. The CDR3 is 15 amino acids. Germline V CDR1 and CDR2: LNHDA, SQIVND (reference sequence). The CDR3 region is CASSIQDTGNTEAFF. The CDR3 nucleotides are TGTGCCAGTAGTATACAGGACACGGGAAACACTGAAGCTTTCTTT.

The chain carries TRBV30 and TRBJ1-1; 7 bases agree with TRBD1. V lost 2 bases to trimming and J lost 5 bases; unmatched junction nucleotides: 2. The length of the CDR3 is 12 residues. Germline V gene lookup returns CDR1 GTSNPN and CDR2 SVGIG (reference sequence). In nucleotides, the CDR3 is TGTGCCTGGAGTCAGGGGGGAACTGAAGCTTTCTTT. Translation gives CAWSQGGTEAFF. Drawing the rest from reference TRBV30 and TRBJ1-1, the complete variable domain is SQTIHQWPATLVQPVGSPLSLECTVEGTSNPNLYWYRQAAGRGLQLLFYSVGIGQISSEVPQNLSASRPQDRQFILSSKKLLLSDSGFYLCAWSQGGTEAFFGQGTRLTVV.

J is TRBJ1-5 and V is TRBV30, with D perhaps matching TRBD1 (5 bases). There are 15 residues in the CDR3. In germline, CDR1 is GTSNPN, CDR2 SVGIG (reference sequence). Trimming shortened V by 2 bases and J by 6 bases, and 17 bases separated the two germline ends. The DNA for the CDR3 is TGTGCCTGGAGTTTGTCAGGGCGCCGAGTTCAGCCCCAGCATTTT. Protein product: CAWSLSGRRVQPQHF.

V and J are TRBV14 and TRBJ2-2, with 9 bases that match TRBD1. Germline CDR1 and CDR2: SGHDN and FVKESK. After removal of 4 bases from V and 5 bases from J, the junction contained 8 bases not matched to a gene. This CDR3 contains 16 residues. The CDR3 protein is CASSRDRDRLTGELFF. Here the CDR3 DNA reads TGTGCCAGCAGCCGGGACAGGGATAGGTTGACCGGGGAGCTGTTTTTT.

The rearrangement uses TRBV27 and TRBJ2-1; D is unresolved. The ends were cut back, 0 bases at V and 4 bases at J, with 4 bases in the middle. CDR3 size: 13 residues. Germline V gene sequence: CDR1 MNHEY, CDR2 SMNVEV (reference sequence). The CDR3, as DNA: TGTGCCAGCAGTTTATCCTCGTACAATGAGCAGTTCTTC. Encoded protein: CASSLSSYNEQFF.

The chain links TRBV24-1 to TRBJ2-3; D is possibly TRBD1 (5 bases). V gave up 5 bases and J gave up 0 bases, with 14 bases separating them. CDR1 and CDR2 from the germline V gene are KGHDR and SFDVKD. The CDR3 has 16 amino acids. The CDR3 is CATSVSPGISTDTQYF. CDR3 coding DNA: TGTGCCACCAGTGTTTCCCCAGGGATTAGCACAGATACGCAGTATTTT.

The genes are TRBV10-3 and TRBJ1-6; D remains unclear. The CDR3 is made up of 13 amino acids. Germline CDR1 ENHRY, CDR2 SYGVKD. Between the trimmed V and J ends, which lost 8 bases and 10 bases, there was a span of 15 bases. The CDR3: CAIGQAPESPLHF. CDR3 nucleotide sequence: TGTGCCATCGGTCAGGCACCGGAGTCACCCCTCCACTTT.

The gene calls are TRBV13 and TRBJ1-1; tentatively, D is TRBD1 (5 bases). V lost 4 bases, J lost 0 bases, and 12 bases lay in between. CDR1 is PRHDT and CDR2 is FYEKMQ in the germline V gene (reference sequence). This CDR3 has 15 residues. The CDR3: CASSSTDRVNTEAFF. CDR3 in DNA: TGTGCCAGCAGCTCGACAGACCGCGTGAACACTGAAGCTTTCTTT.

As to this clone: Other DNA sequences in the same sample also yield this CDR3. The J gene is TRBJ2-7, the V gene TRBV5-5; 8 bases are a match to TRBD1. Germline-derived CDR1 and CDR2 are SGHKS and YYEKEE (reference sequence). This CDR3 region has 15 residues. Trimming removed 4 bases from V and 2 bases from J; junction bases left unmatched: 8. DNA for the CDR3: TGTGCCAGCAGCAAATGGACAGGGAATCCCTACGAGCAGTACTTC. The encoded protein is CASSKWTGNPYEQYF.

This clone was observed a single time. This chain uses TRBV28 with TRBJ2-7, with a weak D call TRBD1 (6 bases). Germline CDR1 and CDR2: MDHEN and SYDVKM. V dropped 8 bases and J dropped 1 base, with 12 bases sitting between them. The CDR3 contains 13 residues. Here the CDR3 reads CASGGLGSYEQYF. CDR3 coding DNA: TGTGCCAGCGGGGGCTTAGGGTCCTACGAGCAGTACTTC. Looking up the rest from reference TRBV28 and TRBJ2-7 gives the full variable domain: DVKVTQSSRYLVKRTGEKVFLECVQDMDHENMFWYRQDPGLGLRLIYFSYDVKMKEKGDIPEGYSVSREKKERFSLILESASTNQTSMYLCASGGLGSYEQYFGPGTRLTVT.

The chain recombines TRBV11-2 with TRBJ2-1, with D maybe TRBD2 (6 bases). Germline values: CDR1 SGHAT, CDR2 FQNNGV. Trimming removed 6 bases at V and 4 bases at J, with 13 bases between. The CDR3 totals 14 residues. Here the CDR3 reads CASSPRLAYNEQFF. The CDR3 DNA sequence: TGTGCCAGCAGTCCTCGGCTAGCGTACAATGAGCAGTTCTTC.

V is TRBV6-6 and J is TRBJ1-2; 7 bases fit TRBD1. The CDR3 has 14 residues. The V segment lost 4 bases and the J segment 3 bases; nucleotides outside the gene matches: 5. Germline assignment: CDR1 MNHNY and CDR2 SVGAGI (reference sequence). DNA for the CDR3: TGTGCCAGCAGTTCCGACCAGGGGGACTATGGCTACACCTTC. This gives the protein CASSSDQGDYGYTF.

The V gene is TRBV11-3, the J gene TRBJ2-7; 7 positions agree with TRBD1. Germline values: CDR1 SGHNT, CDR2 YENEEA. After removal of 5 bases from V and 1 base from J, the junction contained 2 bases not matched to a gene. The CDR3 has 13 amino acids. The CDR3 region has the DNA TGTGCCAGCAGCCGGGACAGTTCCTACGAGCAGTACTTC. This sequence encodes CASSRDSSYEQYF.

J is TRBJ1-1 and V is TRBV5-1, with a weak D call TRBD1 (5 bases). The CDR3 consists of 16 residues. Germline V gene data show CDR1 as SGHRS and CDR2 as YFSETQ. V gave up 1 base and J gave up 1 base, with 14 bases separating them. CDR3 bases: TGCGCCAGCAGCTTGCTACAGGCGCCGAAGAACACTGAAGCTTTCTTT. Its protein product is CASSLLQAPKNTEAFF. Looking up the rest from reference TRBV5-1 and TRBJ1-1 gives the full variable domain: KAGVTQTPRYLIKTRGQQVTLSCSPISGHRSVSWYQQTPGQGLQFLFEYFSETQRNKGNFPGRFSGRQFSNSRSEMNVSTLELGDSALYLCASSLLQAPKNTEAFFGQGTRLTVV.

This clone was counted only a few times. The chain employs TRBV5-6 and TRBJ2-7; 8 nucleotides match TRBD1. This CDR3 spans 14 amino acids. The germline gives CDR1 SGHDT, CDR2 YYEEEE. V shed 0 bases, J shed 4 bases, and the junction held 3 bases outside the gene matches. CDR3 nucleotides: TGTGCCAGCAGCTTGGACAGGGGGTGGTACGAGCAGTACTTC. Protein product: CASSLDRGWYEQYF.

V and J are TRBV6-4 and TRBJ1-1; 8 bases are a match to TRBD1. The CDR3 runs 15 residues. Germline V gene sequence: CDR1 MRHNA, CDR2 SNTAGT. V was clipped by 6 bases and J by 5 bases; unmatched bases: 11. In DNA, the CDR3 is TGTGCCAGCAGGAAGACAGGGGTGGGGGGTACTGAAGCTTTCTTT. Encoded protein: CASRKTGVGGTEAFF.

V usage is TRBV6-2 or TRBV6-3 and J usage is TRBJ2-2; D uncertain. The CDR3 is made up of 16 amino acids. V gave up 3 bases and J gave up 0 bases, with 11 bases separating them. CDR1 is MNHEY and CDR2 is SVGEGT in the germline V gene. CDR3 in amino acids: CASSYFVGANTGELFF. Here the CDR3 DNA reads TGTGCCAGCAGTTATTTTGTCGGAGCGAACACCGGGGAGCTGTTTTTT.

The V gene is TRBV20-1, the J gene TRBJ1-1; weak D call: TRBD1 (5 bases). CDR1 DFQATT and CDR2 SNEGSKA come from the germline V gene (reference sequence). The CDR3 spans 14 residues. V gave up 3 bases and J gave up 2 bases, with 13 bases separating them. CDR3 DNA: TGCAGTGCTAGTCCCGGGACGTATAACACTGAAGCTTTCTTT. This codes for CSASPGTYNTEAFF.

V is TRBV5-1 and J is TRBJ2-1; 11 nucleotides line up with TRBD2. The V and J ends lost 7 bases and 7 bases, in that order; junction bases with no gene match: 10. CDR3 length equals 15 residues. Germline CDR1 reads SGHRS; CDR2 reads YFSETQ. The CDR3 loop reads CASHLAGGPANEQFF. The CDR3 nucleotides read TGCGCCAGCCACTTAGCGGGGGGGCCGGCGAATGAGCAGTTCTTC.

The rearrangement joins TRBV30 to TRBJ2-7, with 8 bases that match TRBD1. Germline V gene data show CDR1 as GTSNPN and CDR2 as SVGIG (reference sequence). This CDR3 spans 12 amino acids. The V gene end was trimmed by 5 bases and the J gene end by 9 bases; junction bases not matched to a gene: 9. This CDR3 reads CAWGQGSRSQYF. For the CDR3, the DNA is TGTGCCTGGGGACAGGGAAGTAGATCGCAGTACTTC.

The chain uses TRBV9 and TRBJ1-2; D perhaps matches TRBD1 (5 bases). Trimming took 0 bases from V and 3 from J, leaving 6 bases between them. Germline V CDR1 and CDR2: SGDLS, YYNGEE. This CDR3 has 13 residues. CDR3 residues: CASSVGDDYGYTF. The CDR3 coding sequence is TGTGCCAGCAGCGTAGGGGACGACTATGGCTACACCTTC.

CDR3 region: CASVRDRGTGELFF. The CDR3 bases are TGTGCCAGCGTGCGTGACAGGGGTACCGGGGAGCTGTTTTTT. The genes are TRBV6-6 and TRBJ2-2; 8 bases agree with TRBD1. The CDR3 consists of 14 residues. The junction had 7 bases not matched to a gene; V was cut back by 8 bases and J by 5 bases. Per the germline V gene, CDR1 is MNHNY and CDR2 is SVGAGI (reference sequence).

CDR3 DNA: TGTGCCAGCAGCCTCCCAAGGACAGGGTACGACTATGGCTACACCTTC. As protein: CASSLPRTGYDYGYTF. The chain carries TRBV7-9 and TRBJ1-2; 8 bases fit TRBD1. The CDR3 is 16 residues long. The trim removed 5 bases at V and 3 bases at J, leaving 11 bases unmatched. CDR1 and CDR2 from the germline V gene are SEHNR and FQNEAQ (reference sequence).

This rearrangement joins TRBV30 to TRBJ2-5; perhaps TRBD1 as D (6 bases). The CDR3 sequence is 12 residues long. Germline assignment: CDR1 GTSNPN and CDR2 SVGIG (reference sequence). Trimming removed 5 bases at V and 2 bases at J, with 9 bases between. The CDR3 sequence is CAWHRAQETQYF. Written as DNA, the CDR3 is TGTGCCTGGCACAGGGCACAAGAGACCCAGTACTTC.

The chain has TRBV7-8 and TRBJ1-2; a weak D match, TRBD1 (5 bases). V was shortened by 4 bases and J by 0 bases, with 12 bases between the two germline ends. CDR3 length: 15 amino acids. Germline V gene data show CDR1 as SGHVS and CDR2 as FQNEAQ. CDR3 coding DNA: TGTGCCAGCAGCTACAGGCAGGTCCCTAACTATGGCTACACCTTC. Translated: CASSYRQVPNYGYTF. The complete variable domain, with remaining parts taken from reference TRBV7-8 and TRBJ1-2, reads GAGVSQSPRYKVAKRGQDVALRCDPISGHVSLFWYQQALGQGPEFLTYFQNEAQLDKSGLPSDRFFAERPEGSVSTLKIQRTQQEDSAVYLCASSYRQVPNYGYTFGSGTRLTVV.